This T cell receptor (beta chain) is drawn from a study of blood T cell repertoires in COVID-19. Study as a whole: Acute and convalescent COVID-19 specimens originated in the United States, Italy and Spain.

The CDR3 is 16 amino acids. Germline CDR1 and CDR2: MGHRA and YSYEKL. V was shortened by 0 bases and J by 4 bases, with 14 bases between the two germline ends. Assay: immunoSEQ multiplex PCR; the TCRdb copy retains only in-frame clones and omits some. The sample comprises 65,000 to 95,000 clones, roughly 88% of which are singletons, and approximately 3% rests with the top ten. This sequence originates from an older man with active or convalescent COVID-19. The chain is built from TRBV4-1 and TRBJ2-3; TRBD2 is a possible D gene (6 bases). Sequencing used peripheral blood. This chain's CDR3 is CASSQDAGLNADTQYF. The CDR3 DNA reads TGCGCCAGCAGCCAAGACGCAGGACTAAACGCAGATACGCAGTATTTT.